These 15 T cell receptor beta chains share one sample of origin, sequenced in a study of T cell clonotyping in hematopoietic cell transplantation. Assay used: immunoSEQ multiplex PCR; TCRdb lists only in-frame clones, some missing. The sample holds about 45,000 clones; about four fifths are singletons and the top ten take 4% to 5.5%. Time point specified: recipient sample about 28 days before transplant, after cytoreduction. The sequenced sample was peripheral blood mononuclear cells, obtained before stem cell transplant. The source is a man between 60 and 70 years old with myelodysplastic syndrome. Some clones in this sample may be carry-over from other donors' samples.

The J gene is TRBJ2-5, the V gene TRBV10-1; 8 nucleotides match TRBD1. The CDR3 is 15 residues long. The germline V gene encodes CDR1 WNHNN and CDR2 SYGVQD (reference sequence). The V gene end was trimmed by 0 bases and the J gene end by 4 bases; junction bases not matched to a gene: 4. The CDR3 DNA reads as TGCGCCAGCAGTGAGTCAGGACAGGGTGGAGAGACCCAGTACTTC. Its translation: CASSESGQGGETQYF.

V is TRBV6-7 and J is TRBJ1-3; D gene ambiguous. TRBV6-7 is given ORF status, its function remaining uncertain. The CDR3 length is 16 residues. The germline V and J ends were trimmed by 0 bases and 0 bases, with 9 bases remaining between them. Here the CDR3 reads CASSYSYSLSGNTIYF. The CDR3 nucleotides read TGTGCCAGCAGTTACTCTTACAGCCTCTCTGGAAACACCATATATTTT.

The CDR3 DNA is TGTGCCAGCAGCTTGGGACCTTTACCCCCCGATGGCTACACCTTC. Translated: CASSLGPLPPDGYTF. The J gene is TRBJ1-2, the V gene TRBV7-9; perhaps TRBD1 as D (5 bases). From germline, CDR1 is SEHNR and CDR2 FQNEAQ (reference sequence). This CDR3 has 15 amino acids. V shed 3 bases and J shed 6 bases, with 17 bases lying between them.

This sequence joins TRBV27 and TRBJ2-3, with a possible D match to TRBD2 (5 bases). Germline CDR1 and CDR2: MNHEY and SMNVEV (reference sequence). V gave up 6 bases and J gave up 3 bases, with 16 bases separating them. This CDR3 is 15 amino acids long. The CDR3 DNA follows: TGTGCCAGCAGGCCCCTGGAGGTCAGGACAGATACGCAGTATTTT. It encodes CASRPLEVRTDTQYF.

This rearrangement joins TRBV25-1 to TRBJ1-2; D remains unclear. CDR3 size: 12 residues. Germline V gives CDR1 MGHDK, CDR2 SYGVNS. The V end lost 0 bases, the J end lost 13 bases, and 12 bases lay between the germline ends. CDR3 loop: CASSEYWGGCTF. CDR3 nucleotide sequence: TGTGCCAGCAGTGAATATTGGGGTGGGTGCACCTTC.

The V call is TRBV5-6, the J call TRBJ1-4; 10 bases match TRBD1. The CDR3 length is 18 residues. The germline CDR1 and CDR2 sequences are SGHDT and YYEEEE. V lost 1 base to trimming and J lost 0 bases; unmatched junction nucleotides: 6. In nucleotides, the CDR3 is TGTGCCAGCAGCTTGAACCGGGACAGGGGAACAACTAATGAAAAACTGTTTTTT. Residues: CASSLNRDRGTTNEKLFF.

CDR3: CASSSLDRVTHGYTF. The CDR3 bases are TGTGCCAGCAGCTCCTTGGACAGGGTAACGCATGGCTACACCTTC. The chain links TRBV11-2 to TRBJ1-2; 8 bases are shared with TRBD1. Trimming at V came to 4 bases and at J to 6 bases, leaving 10 bases not matched to a gene. CDR1 SGHAT and CDR2 FQNNGV come from the germline V gene. CDR3 length equals 15 residues.

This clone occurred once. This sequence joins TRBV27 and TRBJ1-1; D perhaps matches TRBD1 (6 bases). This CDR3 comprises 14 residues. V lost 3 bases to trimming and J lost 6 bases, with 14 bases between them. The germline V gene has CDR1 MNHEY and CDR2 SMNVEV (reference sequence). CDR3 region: CASSFDHRAAEAFF. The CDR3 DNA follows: TGTGCCAGCAGTTTCGACCACAGGGCCGCTGAAGCTTTCTTT.

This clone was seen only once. The chain's CDR3 is CASITEEVNNSPLHF. CDR3 DNA: TGTGCCAGCATTACCGAAGAAGTAAATAATTCACCCCTCCACTTT. The chain joins TRBV2 to TRBJ1-6; D remains ambiguous. Germline V gives CDR1 SNHLY, CDR2 FYNNEI. CDR3 length: 15 amino acids. V dropped 7 bases and J dropped 5 bases, with 15 bases sitting between them.

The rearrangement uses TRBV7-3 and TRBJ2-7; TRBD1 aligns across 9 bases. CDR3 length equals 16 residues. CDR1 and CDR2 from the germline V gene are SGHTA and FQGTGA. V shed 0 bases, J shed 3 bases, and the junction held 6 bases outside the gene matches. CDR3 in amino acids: CASSLTGTGRIYEQYF. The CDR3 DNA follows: TGTGCCAGCAGCTTAACCGGGACAGGGAGGATCTACGAGCAGTACTTC.

The CDR3 DNA is TGTGCCAGCAGCCAAGGGACAGGGGTAAAAGGTCTTGCAGATACGCAGTATTTT. Translating it yields CASSQGTGVKGLADTQYF. This chain joins TRBV4-2 and TRBJ2-3; 9 bases match TRBD1. There are 18 residues in the CDR3. The germline CDR1 and CDR2 sequences are LGHNA and YNFKEQ. V dropped 1 base and J dropped 4; count of bases not matched to a gene: 12.

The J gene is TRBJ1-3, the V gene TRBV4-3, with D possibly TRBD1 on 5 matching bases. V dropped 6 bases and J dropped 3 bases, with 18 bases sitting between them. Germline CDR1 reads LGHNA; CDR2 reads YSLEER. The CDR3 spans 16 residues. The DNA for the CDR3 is TGCGCCAGCAGTCACGACTACGGGACTTATGGAAACACCATATATTTT. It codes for CASSHDYGTYGNTIYF.

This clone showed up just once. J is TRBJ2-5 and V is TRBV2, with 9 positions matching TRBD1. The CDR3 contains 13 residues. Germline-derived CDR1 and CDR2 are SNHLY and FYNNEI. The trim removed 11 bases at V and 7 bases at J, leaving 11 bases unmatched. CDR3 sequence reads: CAGDREPGGTQYF. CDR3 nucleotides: TGTGCCGGGGACAGGGAACCCGGTGGGACCCAGTACTTC. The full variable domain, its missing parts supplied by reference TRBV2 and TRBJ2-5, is EPEVTQTPSHQVTQMGQEVILRCVPISNHLYFYWYRQILGQKVEFLVSFYNNEISEKSEIFDDQFSVERPDGSNFTLKIRSTKLEDSAMYFCAGDREPGGTQYFGPGTRLLVL.

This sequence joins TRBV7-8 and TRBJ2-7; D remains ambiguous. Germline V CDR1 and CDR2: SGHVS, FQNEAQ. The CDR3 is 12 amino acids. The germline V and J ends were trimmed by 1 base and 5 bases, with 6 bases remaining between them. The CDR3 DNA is TGTGCCAGCAGCTTAGGATGGGACGAGCAGTACTTC. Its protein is CASSLGWDEQYF. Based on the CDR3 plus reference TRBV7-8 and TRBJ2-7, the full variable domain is GAGVSQSPRYKVAKRGQDVALRCDPISGHVSLFWYQQALGQGPEFLTYFQNEAQLDKSGLPSDRFFAERPEGSVSTLKIQRTQQEDSAVYLCASSLGWDEQYFGPGTRLTVT.

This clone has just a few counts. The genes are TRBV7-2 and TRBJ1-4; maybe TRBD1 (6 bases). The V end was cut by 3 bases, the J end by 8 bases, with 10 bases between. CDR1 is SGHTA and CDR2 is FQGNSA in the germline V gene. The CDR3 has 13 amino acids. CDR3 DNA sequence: TGTGCCAGCAGCTTCAGGACAGACGAAAAACTGTTTTTT. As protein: CASSFRTDEKLFF.